The rows below give T cell receptor beta chains drawn from one sample of a study of shared clonotypes between healthy human individuals. TCRdb's copy holds only in-frame clones and misses some; the assay was immunoSEQ multiplex PCR. Among approximately 510,000 clones listed, approximately 79% were seen once. Sequenced material: PBMCs. These receptor sequences come from a woman in her forties in good health. Some clones in this sample may be carry-over from other donors' samples. Each CDR3 is given with its conserved first and last residue. A D gene is named only where the DNA matches it firmly. Clone size, where shown, is once, few, many, or a class for clones that have expanded.

-	-	TRBV4-2	TRBJ2-7	CASSRGGTPRYEQYF	TGTGCCAGCAGCCGGGGGGGGACACCTCGCTACGAGCAGTACTTC
TRBD2	-	TRBV11-3	TRBJ2-7	CASSPGGGRAPEQYF	TGTGCCAGCAGCCCCGGCGGCGGGAGGGCACCCGAGCAGTACTTC
-	-	TRBV10-3	TRBJ2-3	CAISESEDRPDTQYF	TGTGCCATCAGTGAGTCGGAAGACAGGCCAGATACGCAGTATTTT
TRBD2	-	TRBV5-1	TRBJ2-1	CASSLALAGGLRYEQFF	TGCGCCAGCAGCTTGGCCCTAGCGGGAGGGTTGCGTTATGAGCAGTTCTTC
-	-	TRBV7-2	TRBJ2-7	CASSLRGGYEQYF	TGTGCCAGCAGCTTAAGGGGCGGGTACGAGCAGTACTTC
-	-	TRBV5-6	TRBJ2-3	CASSQGDTDTQYF	TGTGCCAGCAGCCAGGGCGACACAGATACGCAGTATTTT
-	-	TRBV14	TRBJ2-3	CASRPTGRTDTQYF	TGTGCCAGCAGGCCTACGGGCCGGACAGATACGCAGTATTTT
-	few	TRBV30	TRBJ1-5	CAWSPQGDQPQHF	TGTGCCTGGAGTCCACAGGGCGATCAGCCCCAGCATTTT
-	-	TRBV11-2	TRBJ2-7	CASSWGRTYEQYF	TGTGCCAGCAGCTGGGGCAGGACCTACGAGCAGTACTTC
TRBD2	once	TRBV19	TRBJ2-1	CASSWGLADNEQFF	TGTGCCAGTAGTTGGGGACTAGCTGACAATGAGCAGTTCTTC
TRBD1	many	TRBV11-3	TRBJ1-3	CASSSSTGVGNTIYF	TGTGCCAGCAGCTCATCAACAGGGGTTGGAAACACCATATATTTT
TRBD2	-	TRBV15	TRBJ2-1	CATSRAGARNEQFF	TGTGCCACCAGCCGAGCGGGGGCTCGTAATGAGCAGTTCTTC
-	many	TRBV5-6	TRBJ1-1	CASSLKDRLLSLSTEAFF	TGTGCCAGCAGCCTCAAAGACAGGTTACTAAGTTTGAGCACTGAAGCTTTCTTT
TRBD1	-	TRBV28	TRBJ1-1	CASIPGTGPPEAFF	TGTGCCAGCATCCCCGGGACAGGGCCCCCTGAAGCTTTCTTT
-	-	TRBV4-3	TRBJ2-5	CASSQERGETQYF	TGCGCCAGCAGCCAAGAGAGGGGAGAGACCCAGTACTTC
TRBD1	-	TRBV5-4	TRBJ1-1	CASSSWDRGTEAFF	TGTGCCAGCAGCTCATGGGACAGGGGAACTGAAGCTTTCTTT
-	-	TRBV15	TRBJ2-7	CATSSRGGRYEQYF	TGTGCCACCAGCTCCAGGGGCGGCCGCTACGAGCAGTACTTC
-	-	TRBV5-1	TRBJ2-5	CASSPGSQETQYF	TGCGCCAGCAGCCCCGGGAGCCAAGAGACCCAGTACTTC
-	once	TRBV19	TRBJ2-1	CASSGSHGQFF	TGTGCCAGTAGTGGCAGCCATGGGCAGTTCTTC
-	-	TRBV28	TRBJ2-1	CASSLGGSLDNEQFF	TGTGCCAGCAGTTTAGGTGGGAGTCTTGATAATGAGCAGTTCTTC
-	-	TRBV7-9	TRBJ1-6	CASSLDGDSPLHF	TGTGCCAGCAGCCTCGACGGAGATTCACCCCTCCACTTT
-	-	TRBV4-1	TRBJ2-7	CASSQDQRATYEQYF	TGCGCCAGCAGCCAAGATCAGAGGGCGACCTACGAGCAGTACTTC
-	-	TRBV2	TRBJ1-1	CASSVGGAYANTEAFF	TGTGCCAGCAGTGTTGGGGGGGCTTATGCGAACACTGAAGCTTTCTTT
-	-	TRBV9	TRBJ1-3	CASSDRSTTASPGNTIYF	TGTGCCAGCAGCGACCGCTCCACTACAGCTTCACCTGGAAACACCATATATTTT
TRBD2	-	TRBV9	TRBJ2-2	CASSPRRDAGGNTGELFF	TGTGCCAGCAGCCCGCGTCGGGATGCGGGAGGGAACACCGGGGAGCTGTTTTTT
-	once	TRBV27	TRBJ1-5	CASSLWAQSNQPQHF	TGTGCCAGCAGTTTATGGGCTCAAAGCAATCAGCCCCAGCATTTT
-	-	TRBV20-1	TRBJ1-2	CSATANYGYTF	TGCAGTGCTACTGCTAACTATGGCTACACCTTC
-	-	TRBV30	TRBJ2-7	CAWSTTSLEQYF	TGTGCCTGGAGTACCACATCGCTCGAGCAGTACTTC
-	-	TRBV28	TRBJ2-7	CASSLGGGGPYEQYF	TGTGCCAGCAGTTTAGGGGGTGGGGGTCCCTACGAGCAGTACTTC
-	once	TRBV2	TRBJ2-1	CASTRVLIYNEQFF	TGTGCCAGCACGAGGGTACTCATATACAATGAGCAGTTCTTC
-	-	TRBV18	TRBJ2-5	CASSPPEQGDETQYF	TGTGCCAGCTCACCACCGGAACAGGGCGATGAGACCCAGTACTTC
-	-	TRBV27	TRBJ2-1	CASKQVHEQFF	TGTGCCAGCAAACAAGTCCATGAGCAGTTCTTC
-	once	TRBV21-1	TRBJ1-2	CASSKRDRGIYGYTF	TGTGCCAGCAGCAAAAGGGACAGGGGCATCTATGGCTACACCTTC
-	-	TRBV9	TRBJ2-7	CASSVRDAELNEQYF	TGTGCCAGCAGCGTACGGGACGCGGAGCTCAACGAGCAGTACTTC
-	-	TRBV18	TRBJ1-5	CASSPGGYSNQPQHF	TGTGCCAGCTCACCAGGCGGTTATAGCAATCAGCCCCAGCATTTT
-	few	TRBV28	TRBJ1-1	CASSYTGPNTEAFF	TGTGCCAGCAGTTACACAGGGCCCAACACTGAAGCTTTCTTT
-	-	TRBV7-6	TRBJ2-5	CASSLALQETQYF	TGTGCCAGCAGCTTAGCGTTGCAGGAGACCCAGTACTTC
-	-	TRBV4-3	TRBJ2-1	CASSQVVGRGAYNEQFF	TGCGCCAGCAGCCAAGTGGTGGGGCGCGGAGCGTACAATGAGCAGTTCTTC
-	-	TRBV6-5	TRBJ1-5	CASSQNRVSNQPQHF	TGTGCCAGCAGTCAAAACAGGGTGAGCAATCAGCCCCAGCATTTT
-	-	TRBV19	TRBJ1-3	CASSTTLSSGNTIYF	TGTGCCAGTAGTACGACGTTGAGCTCTGGAAACACCATATATTTT
-	-	TRBV28	TRBJ2-7	CASSQGESLYEQYF	TGTGCCAGCAGTCAAGGGGAGAGCCTTTACGAGCAGTACTTC
TRBD1	once	TRBV9	TRBJ2-2	CASSARGQGDTGELFF	TGTGCCAGCAGCGCGAGAGGACAGGGGGACACCGGGGAGCTGTTTTTT
TRBD1	-	TRBV18	TRBJ1-5	CASSTTRGTGGDQPQHF	TGTGCCAGCTCGACAACCAGGGGCACAGGGGGCGATCAGCCCCAGCATTTT
TRBD1	-	TRBV18	TRBJ1-2	CASSPDRGEGYTF	TGTGCCAGCTCACCGGACAGGGGCGAGGGCTACACCTTC
-	-	TRBV30	TRBJ2-1	CAWSPWDPGNEQFF	TGTGCCTGGAGTCCCTGGGACCCCGGGAATGAGCAGTTCTTC
TRBD1	-	TRBV5-1	TRBJ2-2	CASSLGGQDGELFF	TGCGCCAGCAGCTTGGGCGGACAGGACGGGGAGCTGTTTTTT
TRBD1	-	TRBV9	TRBJ2-3	CASSVRQTGGVNTDTQYF	TGTGCCAGCAGCGTAAGACAGACAGGGGGAGTGAACACAGATACGCAGTATTTT
-	-	TRBV5-4	TRBJ1-1	CASSPTDLNTEAFF	TGTGCCAGCAGCCCTACCGACTTGAACACTGAAGCTTTCTTT
-	-	TRBV7-9	TRBJ2-2	CASSLEWWGTGELFF	TGTGCCAGCAGCTTAGAATGGTGGGGGACCGGGGAGCTGTTTTTT
-	-	TRBV30	TRBJ2-1	CAWNTGSGARHNEQFF	TGTGCCTGGAACACCGGCTCCGGGGCGCGGCACAATGAGCAGTTCTTC
TRBD1	-	TRBV30	TRBJ1-5	CAWAGQLDQPQHF	TGTGCCTGGGCGGGACAGTTAGATCAGCCCCAGCATTTT
TRBD2	-	TRBV19	TRBJ2-1	CASSMGLSYNEQFF	TGTGCCAGTAGTATGGGACTAAGCTACAATGAGCAGTTCTTC
-	-	TRBV7-8	TRBJ2-7	CASSSMTFNSYEQYF	TGTGCCAGCAGCTCAATGACGTTCAACTCCTACGAGCAGTACTTC
-	-	TRBV30	TRBJ2-3	CAWSVGGDTQYF	TGTGCCTGGAGTGTAGGGGGAGATACGCAGTATTTT
TRBD1	-	TRBV6-5	TRBJ2-7	CASSYFGQGYEQYF	TGTGCCAGCAGTTACTTCGGACAGGGCTACGAGCAGTACTTC
-	once	TRBV18	TRBJ1-5	CASSSGSGGNQPQHF	TGTGCCAGCTCTTCTGGATCGGGTGGCAATCAGCCCCAGCATTTT